This T cell receptor beta chain was captured in a study of OX40 agonist ivuxolimab in advanced cancers. Study overall: Partial responses, seen in three patients, involved one hepatocellular carcinoma and two cutaneous melanomas. General study points: The antigen specificity of the peripheral T cells (those that were expanded) was not determined. CD8+ T cells were the subset that, on average, had more expanded clones than CD4+.

For this clone: Antigen: not known.

The CDR3 spans 14 residues. Trimming at V came to 1 base and at J to 7 bases, leaving 1 base not matched to a gene. Germline V gene sequence: CDR1 SEHNR, CDR2 FQNEAQ (reference sequence). Some clones are missing from TCRdb's copy, which holds only in-frame ones; the method was immunoSEQ multiplex PCR. Altogether about 72,000 clones are present, 85% to 90% being singletons, with the ten largest covering under 1%. V usage is TRBV7-9 and J usage is TRBJ2-1; 10 bases map to TRBD1. The sequences come from CD4+ or CD8+ T cells sorted from blood, collected in a trial of the OX40 agonist ivuxolimab. This receptor was obtained from an adult with an advanced solid tumor such as melanoma, head and neck, liver or kidney cancer. The CDR3 loop is CASSLGDRGNEQFF. The CDR3 coding sequence is TGTGCCAGCAGCTTAGGGGACAGGGGTAATGAGCAGTTCTTC.